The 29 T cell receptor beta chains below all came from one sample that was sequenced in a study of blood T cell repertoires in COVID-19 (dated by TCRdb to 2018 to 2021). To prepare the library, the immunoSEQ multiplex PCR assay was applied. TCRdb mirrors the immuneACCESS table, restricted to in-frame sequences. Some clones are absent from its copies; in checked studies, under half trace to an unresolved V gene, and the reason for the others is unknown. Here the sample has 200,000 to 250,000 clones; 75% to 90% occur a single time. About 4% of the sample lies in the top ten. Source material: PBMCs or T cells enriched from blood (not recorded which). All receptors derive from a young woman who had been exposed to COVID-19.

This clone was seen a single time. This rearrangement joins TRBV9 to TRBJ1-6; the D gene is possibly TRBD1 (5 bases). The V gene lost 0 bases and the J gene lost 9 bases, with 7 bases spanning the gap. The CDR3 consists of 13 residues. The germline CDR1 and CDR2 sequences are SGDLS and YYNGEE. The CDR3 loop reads CASSVDQGSPLHF. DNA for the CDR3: TGTGCCAGCAGCGTAGACCAGGGTTCACCCCTCCACTTT.

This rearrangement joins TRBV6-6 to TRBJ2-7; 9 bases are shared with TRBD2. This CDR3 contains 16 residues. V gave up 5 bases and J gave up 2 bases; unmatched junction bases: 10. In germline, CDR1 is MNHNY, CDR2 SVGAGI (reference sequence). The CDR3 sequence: CASSLLPSGIPYEQYF. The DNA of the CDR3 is TGTGCCAGCAGTCTACTCCCTAGCGGGATCCCCTACGAGCAGTACTTC.

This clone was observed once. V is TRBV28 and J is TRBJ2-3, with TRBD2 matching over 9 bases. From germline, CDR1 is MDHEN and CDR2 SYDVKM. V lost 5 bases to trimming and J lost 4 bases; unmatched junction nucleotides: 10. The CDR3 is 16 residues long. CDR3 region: CASSHRSGRGADTQYF. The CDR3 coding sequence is TGTGCCAGCAGTCACCGTAGCGGGAGAGGCGCAGATACGCAGTATTTT.

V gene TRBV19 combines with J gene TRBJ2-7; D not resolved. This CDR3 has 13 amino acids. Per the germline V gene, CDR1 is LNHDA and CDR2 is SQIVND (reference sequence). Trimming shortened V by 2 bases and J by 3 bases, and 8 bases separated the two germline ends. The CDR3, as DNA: TGTGCCAGTAGTATAAGTCGCGGCTACGAGCAGTACTTC. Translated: CASSISRGYEQYF.

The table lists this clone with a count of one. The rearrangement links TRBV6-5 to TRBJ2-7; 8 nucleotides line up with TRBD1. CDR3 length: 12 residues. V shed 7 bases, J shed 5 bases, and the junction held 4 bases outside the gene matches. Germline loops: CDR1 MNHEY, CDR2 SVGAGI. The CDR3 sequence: CASTWTGNEQYF. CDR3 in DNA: TGTGCCAGCACTTGGACAGGGAACGAGCAGTACTTC.

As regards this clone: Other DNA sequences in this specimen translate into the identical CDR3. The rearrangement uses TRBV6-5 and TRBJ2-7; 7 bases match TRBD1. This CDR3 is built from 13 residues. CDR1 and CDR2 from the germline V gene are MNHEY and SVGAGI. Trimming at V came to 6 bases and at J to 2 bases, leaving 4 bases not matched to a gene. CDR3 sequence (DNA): TGTGCCAGCAGACTGACAGGGACCTACGAGCAGTACTTC. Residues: CASRLTGTYEQYF.

CDR3 nucleotides: TGTGCCACCGATGCACCGGGACAGGGCACTGAAGCTTTCTTT. Protein: CATDAPGQGTEAFF. The chain has TRBV28 and TRBJ1-1, with TRBD1 identical over 9 bases. The CDR3 sequence is 14 residues long. Germline CDR1 is MDHEN and CDR2 is SYDVKM. With 10 bases clipped from V and 4 bases from J, the junction kept 10 bases outside the gene matches.

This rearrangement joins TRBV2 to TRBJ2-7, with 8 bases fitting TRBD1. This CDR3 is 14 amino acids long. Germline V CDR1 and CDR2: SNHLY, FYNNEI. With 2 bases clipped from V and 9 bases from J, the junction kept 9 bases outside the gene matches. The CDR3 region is CASSETPGGAGQYF. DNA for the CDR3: TGTGCCAGCAGTGAAACTCCAGGGGGCGCCGGGCAGTACTTC.

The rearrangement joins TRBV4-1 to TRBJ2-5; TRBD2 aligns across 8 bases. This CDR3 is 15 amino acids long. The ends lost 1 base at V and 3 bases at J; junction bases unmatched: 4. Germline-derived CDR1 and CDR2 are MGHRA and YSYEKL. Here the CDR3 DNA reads TGCGCCAGCAGCCAAGCCTTAGCGGGAAAAGAGACCCAGTACTTC. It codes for CASSQALAGKETQYF.

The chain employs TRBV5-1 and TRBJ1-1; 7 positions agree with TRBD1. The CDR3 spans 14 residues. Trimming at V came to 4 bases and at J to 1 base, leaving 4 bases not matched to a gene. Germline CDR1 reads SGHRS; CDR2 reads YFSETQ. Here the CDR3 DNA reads TGCGCCAGCAGCACCGGGACAGCGAACACTGAAGCTTTCTTT. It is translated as CASSTGTANTEAFF.

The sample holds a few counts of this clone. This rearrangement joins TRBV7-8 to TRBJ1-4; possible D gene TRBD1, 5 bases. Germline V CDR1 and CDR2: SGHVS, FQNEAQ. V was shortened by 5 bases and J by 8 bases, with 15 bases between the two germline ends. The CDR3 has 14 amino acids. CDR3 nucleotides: TGTGCCAGCAGCATCAGGGAGGTTGGCGAAAAACTGTTTTTT. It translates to CASSIREVGEKLFF.

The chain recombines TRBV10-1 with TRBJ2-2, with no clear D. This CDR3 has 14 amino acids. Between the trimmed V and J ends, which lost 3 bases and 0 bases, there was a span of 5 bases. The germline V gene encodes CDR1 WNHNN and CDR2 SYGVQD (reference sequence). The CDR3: CASSEHTNTGELFF. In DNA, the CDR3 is TGCGCCAGCAGTGAACACACGAACACCGGGGAGCTGTTTTTT.

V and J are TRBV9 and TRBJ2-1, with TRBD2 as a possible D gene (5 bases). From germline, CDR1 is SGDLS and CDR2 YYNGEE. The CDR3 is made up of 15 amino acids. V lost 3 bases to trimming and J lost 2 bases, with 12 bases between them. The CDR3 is CASSGTGLTYNEQFF. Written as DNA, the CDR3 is TGTGCCAGCAGCGGGACTGGATTGACCTACAATGAGCAGTTCTTC. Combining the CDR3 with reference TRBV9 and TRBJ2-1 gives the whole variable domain DSGVTQTPKHLITATGQRVTLRCSPRSGDLSVYWYQQSLDQGLQFLIQYYNGEERAKGNILERFSAQQFPDLHSELNLSSLELGDSALYFCASSGTGLTYNEQFFGPGTRLTVL.

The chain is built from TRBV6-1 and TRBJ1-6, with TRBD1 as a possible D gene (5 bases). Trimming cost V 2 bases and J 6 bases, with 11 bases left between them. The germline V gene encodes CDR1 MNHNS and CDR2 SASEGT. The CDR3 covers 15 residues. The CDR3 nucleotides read TGTGCCAGCAGTGAACAGAGGACATCTAATTCACCCCTCCACTTT. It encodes CASSEQRTSNSPLHF.

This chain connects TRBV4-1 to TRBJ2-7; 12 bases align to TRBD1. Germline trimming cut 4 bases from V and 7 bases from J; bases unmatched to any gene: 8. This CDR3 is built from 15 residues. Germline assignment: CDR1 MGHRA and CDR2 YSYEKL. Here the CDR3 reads CASSPPGQGAREQYF. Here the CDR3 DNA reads TGCGCCAGCAGCCCGCCGGGACAGGGGGCGAGGGAGCAGTACTTC.

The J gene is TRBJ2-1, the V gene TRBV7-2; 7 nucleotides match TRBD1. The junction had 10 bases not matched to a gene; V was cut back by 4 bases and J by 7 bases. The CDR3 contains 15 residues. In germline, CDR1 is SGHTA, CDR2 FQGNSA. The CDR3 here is CASSYDRVSMNEQFF. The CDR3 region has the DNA TGTGCCAGCAGCTATGACAGGGTTAGTATGAATGAGCAGTTCTTC.

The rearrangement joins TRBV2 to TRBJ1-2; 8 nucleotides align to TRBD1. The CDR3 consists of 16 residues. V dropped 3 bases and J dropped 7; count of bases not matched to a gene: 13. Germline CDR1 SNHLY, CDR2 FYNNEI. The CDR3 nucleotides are TGTGCCAGCAGTGATTCGACAGGGGTGTTAGCTAGTGGCTACACCTTC. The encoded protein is CASSDSTGVLASGYTF.

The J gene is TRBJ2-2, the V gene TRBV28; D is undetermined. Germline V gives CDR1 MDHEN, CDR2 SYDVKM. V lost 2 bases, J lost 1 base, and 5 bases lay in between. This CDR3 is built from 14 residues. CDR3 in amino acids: CASSLGGNTGELFF. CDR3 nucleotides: TGTGCCAGCAGTTTAGGCGGGAACACCGGGGAGCTGTTTTTT.

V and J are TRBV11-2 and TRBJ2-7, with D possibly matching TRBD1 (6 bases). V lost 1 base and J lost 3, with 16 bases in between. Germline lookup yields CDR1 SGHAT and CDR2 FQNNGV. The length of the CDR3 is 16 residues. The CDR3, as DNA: TGTGCCAGCAGCTTAGCCCGGGCAGGGGACCTCTACGAGCAGTACTTC. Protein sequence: CASSLARAGDLYEQYF.

DNA of the CDR3: TGTGCCAGTAGTATGAGTGGTTGGGGGGACAGAAATCAGCCCCAGCATTTT. Protein sequence: CASSMSGWGDRNQPQHF. V usage is TRBV19 and J usage is TRBJ1-5, with 7 bases that match TRBD1. CDR3 size: 17 residues. Looked up from germline, CDR1 is LNHDA and CDR2 is SQIVND (reference sequence). The trim removed 3 bases at V and 4 bases at J, leaving 12 bases unmatched.

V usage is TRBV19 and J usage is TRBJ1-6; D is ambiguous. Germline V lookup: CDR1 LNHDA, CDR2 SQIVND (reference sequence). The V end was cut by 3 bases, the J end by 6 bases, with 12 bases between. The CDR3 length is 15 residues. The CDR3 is CASSIGLGSNSPLHF. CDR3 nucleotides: TGTGCCAGTAGTATCGGGCTCGGGAGTAATTCACCCCTCCACTTT.

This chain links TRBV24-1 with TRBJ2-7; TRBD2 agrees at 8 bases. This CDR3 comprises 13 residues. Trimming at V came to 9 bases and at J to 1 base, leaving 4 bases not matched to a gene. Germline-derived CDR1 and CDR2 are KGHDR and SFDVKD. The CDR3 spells CATSVAGSYEQYF. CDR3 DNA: TGTGCCACCTCGGTAGCGGGATCCTACGAGCAGTACTTC.

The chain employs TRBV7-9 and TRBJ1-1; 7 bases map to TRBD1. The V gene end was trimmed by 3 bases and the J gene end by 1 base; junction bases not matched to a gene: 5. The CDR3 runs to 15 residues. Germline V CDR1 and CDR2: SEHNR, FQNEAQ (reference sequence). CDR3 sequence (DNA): TGTGCCAGCAGCTTGCGGGACAGACAGAACACTGAAGCTTTCTTT. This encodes CASSLRDRQNTEAFF.

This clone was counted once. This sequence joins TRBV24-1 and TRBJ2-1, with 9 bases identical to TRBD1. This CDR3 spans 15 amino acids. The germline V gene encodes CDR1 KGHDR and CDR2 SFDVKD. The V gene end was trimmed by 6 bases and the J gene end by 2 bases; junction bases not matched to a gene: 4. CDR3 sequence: CATSHTGGAYNEQFF. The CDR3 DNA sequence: TGTGCCACCAGTCATACAGGGGGCGCCTACAATGAGCAGTTCTTC.

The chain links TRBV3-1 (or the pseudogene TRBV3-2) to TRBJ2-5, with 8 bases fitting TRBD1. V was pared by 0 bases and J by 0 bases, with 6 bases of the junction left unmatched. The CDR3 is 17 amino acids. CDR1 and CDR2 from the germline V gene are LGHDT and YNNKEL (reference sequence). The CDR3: CASSQDLHRGYQETQYF. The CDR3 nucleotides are TGTGCCAGCAGCCAAGATCTTCACAGGGGGTACCAAGAGACCCAGTACTTC.

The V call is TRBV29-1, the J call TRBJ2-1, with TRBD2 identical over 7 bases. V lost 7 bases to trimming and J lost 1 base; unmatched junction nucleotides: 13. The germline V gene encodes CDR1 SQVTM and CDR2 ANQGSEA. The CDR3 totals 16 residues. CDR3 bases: TGCAGCGCCTCAGGGAGGGGAGGCCAATCCTACAATGAGCAGTTCTTC. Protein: CSASGRGGQSYNEQFF.

The CDR3 region has the DNA TGCGCCAGCAGCCAAGAAAAGGGCAGGGGAGAAGAGACCCAGTACTTC. Translating it yields CASSQEKGRGEETQYF. The V and J genes are TRBV4-1 and TRBJ2-5; perhaps TRBD1 as D (6 bases). The CDR3 covers 16 residues. Trimming took off 0 bases at V and 3 bases at J, with 14 bases between the two ends. Germline V gives CDR1 MGHRA, CDR2 YSYEKL.

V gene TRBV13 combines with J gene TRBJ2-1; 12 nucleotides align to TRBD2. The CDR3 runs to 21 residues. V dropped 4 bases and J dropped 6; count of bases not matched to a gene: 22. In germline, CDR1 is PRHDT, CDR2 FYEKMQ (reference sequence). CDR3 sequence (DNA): TGTGCCAGCAGCTCACTCTCTGGGACTAGCGGGCCAGTTAGCAGGCGCAATGAGCAGTTCTTC. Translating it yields CASSSLSGTSGPVSRRNEQFF.

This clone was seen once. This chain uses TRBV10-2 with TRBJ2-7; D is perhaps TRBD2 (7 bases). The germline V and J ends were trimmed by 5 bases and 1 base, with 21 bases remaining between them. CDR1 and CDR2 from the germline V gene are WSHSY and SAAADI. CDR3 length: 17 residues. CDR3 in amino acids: CASSPAGALGRSYEQYF. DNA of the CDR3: TGCGCCAGCAGTCCCGCGGGGGCCCTTGGCCGTTCCTACGAGCAGTACTTC.